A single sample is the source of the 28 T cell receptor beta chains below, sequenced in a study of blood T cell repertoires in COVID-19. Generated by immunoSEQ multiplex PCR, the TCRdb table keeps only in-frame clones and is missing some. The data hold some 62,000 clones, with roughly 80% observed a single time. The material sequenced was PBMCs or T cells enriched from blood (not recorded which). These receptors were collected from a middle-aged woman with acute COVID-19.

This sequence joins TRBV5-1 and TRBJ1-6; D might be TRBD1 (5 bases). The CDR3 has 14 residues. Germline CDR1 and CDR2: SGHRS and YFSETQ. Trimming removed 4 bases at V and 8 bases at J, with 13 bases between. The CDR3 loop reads CASSNAGFDSPLHF. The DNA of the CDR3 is TGCGCCAGCAGCAATGCAGGGTTCGATTCACCCCTCCACTTT.

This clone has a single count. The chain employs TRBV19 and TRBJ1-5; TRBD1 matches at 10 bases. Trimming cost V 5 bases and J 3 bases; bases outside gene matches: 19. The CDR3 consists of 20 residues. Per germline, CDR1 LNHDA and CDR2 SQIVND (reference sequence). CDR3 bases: TGTGCCAGTAGTCCCCGGACTGACAGGGGGCGTTTGATTCCCAATCAGCCCCAGCATTTT. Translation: CASSPRTDRGRLIPNQPQHF. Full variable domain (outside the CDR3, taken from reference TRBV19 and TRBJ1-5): DGGITQSPKYLFRKEGQNVTLSCEQNLNHDAMYWYRQDPGQGLRLIYYSQIVNDFQKGDIAEGYSVSREKKESFPLTVTSAQKNPTAFYLCASSPRTDRGRLIPNQPQHFGDGTRLSIL.

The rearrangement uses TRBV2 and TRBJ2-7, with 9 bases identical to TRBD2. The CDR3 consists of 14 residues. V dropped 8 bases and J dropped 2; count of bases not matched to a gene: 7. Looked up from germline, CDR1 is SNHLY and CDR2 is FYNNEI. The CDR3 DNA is TGTGCCAGCGAAGGACTAGCGCCTGCCTACGAGCAGTACTTC. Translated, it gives CASEGLAPAYEQYF.

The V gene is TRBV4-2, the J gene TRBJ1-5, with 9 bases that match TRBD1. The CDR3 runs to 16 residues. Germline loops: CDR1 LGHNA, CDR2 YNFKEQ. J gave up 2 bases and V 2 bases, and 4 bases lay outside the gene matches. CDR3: CASSQTGGAGNQPQHF. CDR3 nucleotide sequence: TGTGCCAGCAGCCAAACAGGGGGCGCCGGCAATCAGCCCCAGCATTTT.

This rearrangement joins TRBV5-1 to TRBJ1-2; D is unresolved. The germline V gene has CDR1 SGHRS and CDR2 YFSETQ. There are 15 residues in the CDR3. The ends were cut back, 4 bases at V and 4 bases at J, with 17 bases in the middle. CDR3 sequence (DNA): TGCGCCAGCAGCCCCAGCGGGTCAGAGGCCTATGGCTACACCTTC. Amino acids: CASSPSGSEAYGYTF.

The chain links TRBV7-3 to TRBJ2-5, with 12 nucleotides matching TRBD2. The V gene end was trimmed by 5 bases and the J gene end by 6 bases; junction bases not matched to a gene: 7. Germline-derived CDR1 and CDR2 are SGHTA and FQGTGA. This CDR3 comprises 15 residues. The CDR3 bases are TGTGCCAGCAGCCTGACTAGCGGGAGTGGAAAGACCCAGTACTTC. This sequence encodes CASSLTSGSGKTQYF. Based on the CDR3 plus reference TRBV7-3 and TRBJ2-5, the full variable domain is GAGVSQTPSNKVTEKGKYVELRCDPISGHTALYWYRQSLGQGPEFLIYFQGTGAADDSGLPNDRFFAVRPEGSVSTLKIQRTERGDSAVYLCASSLTSGSGKTQYFGPGTRLLVL.

This chain's CDR3 is CASSEIRTDTQYF. The CDR3 DNA follows: TGTGCCAGCAGCGAGATCAGGACAGATACGCAGTATTTT. The rearrangement links TRBV3-1 (or the pseudogene TRBV3-2) to TRBJ2-3, with D unclear. CDR1 and CDR2 (germline): LGHDT, YNNKEL (reference sequence). Trimming removed 5 bases at V and 3 bases at J, with 9 bases between. The CDR3 is 13 amino acids.

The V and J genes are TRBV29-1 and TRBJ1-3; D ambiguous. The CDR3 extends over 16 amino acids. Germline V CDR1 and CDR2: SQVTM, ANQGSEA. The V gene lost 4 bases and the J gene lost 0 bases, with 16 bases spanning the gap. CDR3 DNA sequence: TGCAGCGTTGCGATAGTGCCGACTAGCTCTGGAAACACCATATATTTT. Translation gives CSVAIVPTSSGNTIYF.

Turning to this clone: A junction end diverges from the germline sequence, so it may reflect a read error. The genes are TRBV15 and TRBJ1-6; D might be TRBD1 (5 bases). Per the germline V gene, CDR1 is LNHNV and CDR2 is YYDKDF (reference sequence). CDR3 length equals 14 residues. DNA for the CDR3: TGTGCCACCAGCAGAGATCCGGGGGTATCACCCTTCCACTTT. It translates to CATSRDPGVSPFHF.

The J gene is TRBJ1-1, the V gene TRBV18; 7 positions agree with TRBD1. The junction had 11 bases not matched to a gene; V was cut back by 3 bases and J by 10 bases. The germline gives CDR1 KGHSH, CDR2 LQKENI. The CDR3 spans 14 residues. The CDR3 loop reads CASSPVDRAVGAFF. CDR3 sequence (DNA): TGTGCCAGCTCACCGGTCGACAGGGCCGTAGGAGCTTTCTTT. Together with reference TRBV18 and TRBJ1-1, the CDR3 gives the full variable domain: NAGVMQNPRHLVRRRGQEARLRCSPMKGHSHVYWYRQLPEEGLKFMVYLQKENIIDESGMPKERFSAEFPKEGPSILRIQQVVRGDSAAYFCASSPVDRAVGAFFGQGTRLTVV.

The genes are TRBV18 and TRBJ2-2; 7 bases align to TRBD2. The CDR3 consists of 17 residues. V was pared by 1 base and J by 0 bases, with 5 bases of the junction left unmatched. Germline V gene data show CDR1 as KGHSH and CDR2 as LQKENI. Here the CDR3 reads CASSPQSSGTNTGELFF. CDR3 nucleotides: TGTGCCAGCTCACCACAGTCTAGCGGAACGAACACCGGGGAGCTGTTTTTT. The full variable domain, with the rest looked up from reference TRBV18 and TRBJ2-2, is NAGVMQNPRHLVRRRGQEARLRCSPMKGHSHVYWYRQLPEEGLKFMVYLQKENIIDESGMPKERFSAEFPKEGPSILRIQQVVRGDSAAYFCASSPQSSGTNTGELFFGEGSRLTVL.

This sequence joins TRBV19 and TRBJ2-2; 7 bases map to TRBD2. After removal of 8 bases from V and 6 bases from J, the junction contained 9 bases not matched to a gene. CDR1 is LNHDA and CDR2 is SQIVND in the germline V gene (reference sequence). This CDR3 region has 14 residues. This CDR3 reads CASAAGREAGELFF. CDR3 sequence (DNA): TGTGCCAGTGCGGCGGGGAGGGAGGCCGGGGAGCTGTTTTTT.

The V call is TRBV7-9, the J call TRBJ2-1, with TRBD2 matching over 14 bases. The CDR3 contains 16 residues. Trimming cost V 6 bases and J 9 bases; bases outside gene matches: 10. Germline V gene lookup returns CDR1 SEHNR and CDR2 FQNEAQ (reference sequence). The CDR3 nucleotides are TGTGCCAGCAGGGGGACTAGCGGGAGCCCGGTTCCTGAGCAGTTCTTC. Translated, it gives CASRGTSGSPVPEQFF. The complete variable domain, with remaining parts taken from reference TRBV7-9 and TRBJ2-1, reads DTGVSQNPRHKITKRGQNVTFRCDPISEHNRLYWYRQTLGQGPEFLTYFQNEAQLEKSRLLSDRFSAERPKGSFSTLEIQRTEQGDSAMYLCASRGTSGSPVPEQFFGPGTRLTVL.

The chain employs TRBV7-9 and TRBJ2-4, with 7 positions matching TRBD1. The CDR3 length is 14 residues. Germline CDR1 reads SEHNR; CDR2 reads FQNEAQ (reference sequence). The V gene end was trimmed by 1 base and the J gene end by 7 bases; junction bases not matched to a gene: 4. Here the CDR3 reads CASSLGQGENIQYF. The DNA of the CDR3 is TGTGCCAGCAGCTTAGGGCAGGGGGAGAACATTCAGTACTTC. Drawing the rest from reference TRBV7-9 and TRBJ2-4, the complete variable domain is DTGVSQNPRHKITKRGQNVTFRCDPISEHNRLYWYRQTLGQGPEFLTYFQNEAQLEKSRLLSDRFSAERPKGSFSTLEIQRTEQGDSAMYLCASSLGQGENIQYFGAGTRLSVL.

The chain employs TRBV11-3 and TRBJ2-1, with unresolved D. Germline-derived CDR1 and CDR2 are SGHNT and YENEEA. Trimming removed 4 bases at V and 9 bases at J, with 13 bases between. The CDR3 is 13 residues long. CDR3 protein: CASSSPMSVEQFF. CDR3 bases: TGTGCCAGCAGCTCCCCGATGTCGGTTGAGCAGTTCTTC.

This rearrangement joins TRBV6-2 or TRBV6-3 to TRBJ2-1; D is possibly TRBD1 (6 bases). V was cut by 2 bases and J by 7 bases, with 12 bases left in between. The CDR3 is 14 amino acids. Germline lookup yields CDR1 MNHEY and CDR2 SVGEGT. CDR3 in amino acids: CASSYGGSGNEQFF. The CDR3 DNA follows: TGTGCCAGCAGTTACGGGGGCTCAGGGAATGAGCAGTTCTTC.

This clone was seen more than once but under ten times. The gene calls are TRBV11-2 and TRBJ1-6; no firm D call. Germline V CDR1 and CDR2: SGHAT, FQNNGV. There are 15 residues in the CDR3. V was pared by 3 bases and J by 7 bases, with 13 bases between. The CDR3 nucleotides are TGTGCCAGCAGCTTTTTGGCAGAACCGAATTCACCCCTCCACTTT. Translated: CASSFLAEPNSPLHF. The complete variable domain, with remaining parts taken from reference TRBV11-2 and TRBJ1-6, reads EAGVAQSPRYKIIEKRQSVAFWCNPISGHATLYWYQQILGQGPKLLIQFQNNGVVDDSQLPKDRFSAERLKGVDSTLKIQPAKLEDSAVYLCASSFLAEPNSPLHFGNGTRLTVT.

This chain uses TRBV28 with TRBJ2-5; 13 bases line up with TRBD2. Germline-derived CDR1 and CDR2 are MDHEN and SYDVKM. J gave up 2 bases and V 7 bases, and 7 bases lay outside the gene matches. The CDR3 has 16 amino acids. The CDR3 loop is CASKTGLAGEQETQYF. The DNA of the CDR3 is TGTGCCAGCAAAACCGGACTAGCGGGGGAACAAGAGACCCAGTACTTC. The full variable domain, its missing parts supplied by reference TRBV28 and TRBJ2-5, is DVKVTQSSRYLVKRTGEKVFLECVQDMDHENMFWYRQDPGLGLRLIYFSYDVKMKEKGDIPEGYSVSREKKERFSLILESASTNQTSMYLCASKTGLAGEQETQYFGPGTRLLVL.

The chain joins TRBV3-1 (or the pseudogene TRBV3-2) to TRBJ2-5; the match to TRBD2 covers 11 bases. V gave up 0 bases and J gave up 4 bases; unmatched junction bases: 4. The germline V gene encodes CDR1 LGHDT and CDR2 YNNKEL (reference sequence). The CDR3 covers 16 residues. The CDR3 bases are TGTGCCAGCAGCCAAGAGGGTAGCGGGAGGGTAGAGACCCAGTACTTC. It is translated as CASSQEGSGRVETQYF.

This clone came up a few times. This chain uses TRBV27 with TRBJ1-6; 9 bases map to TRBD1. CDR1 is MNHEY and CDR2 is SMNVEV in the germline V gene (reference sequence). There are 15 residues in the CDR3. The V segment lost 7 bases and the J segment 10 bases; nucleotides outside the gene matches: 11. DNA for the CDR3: TGTGCCAGCACGTGGGGGGACAGGGAAAACTCACCCCTCCACTTT. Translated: CASTWGDRENSPLHF.

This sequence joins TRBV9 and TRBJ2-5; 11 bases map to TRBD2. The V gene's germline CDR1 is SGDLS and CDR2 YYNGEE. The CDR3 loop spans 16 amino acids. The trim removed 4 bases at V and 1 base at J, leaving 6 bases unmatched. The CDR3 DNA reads TGTGCCAGCAGCCTTGGACTAGCGGGTTTCCAAGAGACCCAGTACTTC. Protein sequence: CASSLGLAGFQETQYF.

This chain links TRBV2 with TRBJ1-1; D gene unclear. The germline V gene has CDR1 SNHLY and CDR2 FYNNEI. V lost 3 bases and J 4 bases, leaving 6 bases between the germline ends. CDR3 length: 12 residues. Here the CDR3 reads CASSDFGTEAFF. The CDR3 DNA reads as TGTGCCAGCAGTGATTTCGGCACTGAAGCTTTCTTT.

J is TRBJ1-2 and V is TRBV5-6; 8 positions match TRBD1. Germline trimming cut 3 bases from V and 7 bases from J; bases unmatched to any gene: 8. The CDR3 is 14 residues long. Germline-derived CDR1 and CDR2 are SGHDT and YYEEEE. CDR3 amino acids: CASSSPGGGSGYTF. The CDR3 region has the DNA TGTGCCAGCAGCTCTCCAGGGGGCGGGAGTGGCTACACCTTC.

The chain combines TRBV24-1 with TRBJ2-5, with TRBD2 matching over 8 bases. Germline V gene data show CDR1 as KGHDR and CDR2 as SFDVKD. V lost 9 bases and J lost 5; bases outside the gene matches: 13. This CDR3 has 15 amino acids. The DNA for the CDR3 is TGTGCCACCGCATATTCGGGGGGGGGCAGCGAGACCCAGTACTTC. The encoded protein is CATAYSGGGSETQYF.

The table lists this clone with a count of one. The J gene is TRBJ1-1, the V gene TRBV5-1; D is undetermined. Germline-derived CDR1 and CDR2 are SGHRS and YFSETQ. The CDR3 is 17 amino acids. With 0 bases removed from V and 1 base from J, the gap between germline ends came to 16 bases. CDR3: CASSLAASGRQNTEAFF. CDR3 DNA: TGCGCCAGCAGCTTGGCCGCGAGTGGCAGGCAGAACACTGAAGCTTTCTTT.

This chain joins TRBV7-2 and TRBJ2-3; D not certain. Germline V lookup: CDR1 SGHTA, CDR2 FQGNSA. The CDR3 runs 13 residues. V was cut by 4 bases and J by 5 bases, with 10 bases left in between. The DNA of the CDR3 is TGTGCCAGCAGCTCGAGTTCCGGAGATACGCAGTATTTT. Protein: CASSSSSGDTQYF.

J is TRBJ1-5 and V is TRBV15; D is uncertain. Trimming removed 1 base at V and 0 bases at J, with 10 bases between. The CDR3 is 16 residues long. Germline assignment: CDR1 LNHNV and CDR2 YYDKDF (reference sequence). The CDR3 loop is CATSRGESSSNQPQHF. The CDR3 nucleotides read TGTGCCACCAGCAGAGGCGAGTCTTCTAGCAATCAGCCCCAGCATTTT.

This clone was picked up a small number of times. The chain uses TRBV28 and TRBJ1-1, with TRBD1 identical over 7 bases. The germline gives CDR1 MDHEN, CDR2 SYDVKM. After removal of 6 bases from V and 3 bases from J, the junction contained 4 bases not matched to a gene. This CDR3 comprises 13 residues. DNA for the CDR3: TGTGCCAGCAGAATCAGGGGGTACACTGAAGCTTTCTTT. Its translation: CASRIRGYTEAFF.